A single sample is the source of the 9 T cell receptor beta chains below, sequenced in a study of cytomegalovirus exposure and HLA in healthy donors. The assay was immunoSEQ multiplex PCR, and TCRdb's table has in-frame clones only and misses some. The sample yields about 98,000 clones, around nine tenths seen once. Material: PBMCs. Receptor source: a woman between 25 and 40 years old in good health and CMV-seronegative.

The chain links TRBV9 to TRBJ1-4; D is possibly TRBD1 (6 bases). Trimming pared 0 bases from V and 7 bases from J, leaving 19 bases between. The CDR3 has 17 amino acids. CDR1 is SGDLS and CDR2 is YYNGEE in the germline V gene. CDR3 DNA: TGTGCCAGCAGCGTAGGCGCAGGGGAGAAGGATTCTGAAAAACTGTTTTTT. Protein sequence: CASSVGAGEKDSEKLFF.

The chain combines TRBV7-3 with TRBJ1-1, with 7 bases fitting TRBD1. Germline V CDR1 and CDR2: SGHTA, FQGTGA. V trimming: 4 bases; J trimming: 6 bases; junction bases outside the gene matches: 8. There are 14 residues in the CDR3. The CDR3: CASSSGRGVPEAFF. CDR3 DNA: TGTGCCAGCAGCTCAGGCAGGGGGGTTCCTGAAGCTTTCTTT.

The V gene is TRBV5-1, the J gene TRBJ1-5; D may be TRBD1 (6 bases). Germline V gives CDR1 SGHRS, CDR2 YFSETQ. Between the trimmed V and J ends, which lost 0 bases and 5 bases, there was a span of 6 bases. The CDR3 runs to 13 residues. The CDR3 is CASSLDRDQPQHF. In DNA form, the CDR3 reads TGCGCCAGCAGCTTGGACAGGGATCAGCCCCAGCATTTT.

J is TRBJ1-2 and V is TRBV5-1, with a weak D call TRBD1 (5 bases). V was shortened by 2 bases and J by 2 bases, with 19 bases between the two germline ends. Per the germline V gene, CDR1 is SGHRS and CDR2 is YFSETQ. CDR3 size: 17 residues. The CDR3 is CASSLWHRKNFNYGYTF. The CDR3 DNA reads as TGCGCCAGCAGCTTATGGCACAGGAAGAATTTCAACTATGGCTACACCTTC.

CDR3 amino acids: CASSQDPPSTGAVDTQYF. DNA for the CDR3: TGTGCCAGCAGCCAAGACCCCCCTTCTACGGGAGCGGTAGATACGCAGTATTTT. The chain employs TRBV4-2 and TRBJ2-3; possibly TRBD2 for D (6 bases). V was cut by 0 bases and J by 5 bases, with 21 bases left in between. The CDR3 runs to 18 residues. Per germline, CDR1 LGHNA and CDR2 YNFKEQ.

V usage is TRBV9 and J usage is TRBJ2-1; 12 nucleotides match TRBD2. The CDR3 is made up of 14 amino acids. V lost 2 bases and J lost 14; bases outside the gene matches: 8. From germline, CDR1 is SGDLS and CDR2 YYNGEE. CDR3 DNA sequence: TGTGCCAGCAGCGTTGGGGCTAGCGGGGGGGCGAAGTTCTTC. Translation gives CASSVGASGGAKFF.

V and J are TRBV6-1 and TRBJ1-2; weak D call: TRBD1 (6 bases). This CDR3 contains 13 residues. Germline V CDR1 and CDR2: MNHNS, SASEGT. V lost 6 bases and J 2 bases, leaving 10 bases between the germline ends. This CDR3 is CASSMDSNYGYTF. CDR3 nucleotide sequence: TGTGCCAGCAGCATGGACAGCAACTATGGCTACACCTTC.

The chain is built from TRBV15 and TRBJ2-3; D is uncertain. This CDR3 is built from 13 residues. From germline, CDR1 is LNHNV and CDR2 YYDKDF (reference sequence). V was pared by 1 base and J by 2 bases, with 4 bases between. CDR3 in DNA: TGTGCCACCAGCAGAGGCGACACAGATACGCAGTATTTT. Protein product: CATSRGDTDTQYF.

The V call is TRBV11-2, the J call TRBJ2-3, with TRBD1 matching 12 bases. CDR3 length: 16 amino acids. Germline loops: CDR1 SGHAT, CDR2 FQNNGV. The ends lost 5 bases at V and 4 bases at J; junction bases unmatched: 7. The CDR3 loop is CASSTGTGGRADTQYF. DNA for the CDR3: TGTGCCAGCAGCACCGGGACAGGGGGCCGTGCAGATACGCAGTATTTT.